Presented here are 22 T cell receptor beta chains from one specimen sequenced in a study of OX40 agonist ivuxolimab in advanced cancers. The library was built by means of the immunoSEQ multiplex PCR assay. TCRdb retrieved this table from immuneACCESS and kept in-frame rearrangements only. Not all clones are present; in checked studies, unresolved V genes account for under half, and no reason is known for the remainder. This sample holds some 64,000 clones; roughly 90% were observed only once. The top ten hold 0.67% of the sample. Sample: CD4+ or CD8+ T cells sorted from blood, taken in a trial of the OX40 agonist ivuxolimab. Every receptor here comes from an adult with an advanced solid tumor such as melanoma, head and neck, liver or kidney cancer.

This chain connects TRBV30 to TRBJ1-4; D gene unclear. Per the germline V gene, CDR1 is GTSNPN and CDR2 is SVGIG (reference sequence). The germline V and J ends were trimmed by 4 bases and 0 bases, with 9 bases remaining between them. The CDR3 is made up of 14 amino acids. In DNA, the CDR3 is TGTGCCTGGACATGGGCGGCAACTAATGAAAAACTGTTTTTT. This codes for CAWTWAATNEKLFF.

This chain links TRBV2 with TRBJ2-6; D possibly corresponds to TRBD1 (6 bases). Per germline, CDR1 SNHLY and CDR2 FYNNEI. The ends were cut back, 3 bases at V and 0 bases at J, with 9 bases in the middle. The CDR3 extends over 16 amino acids. CDR3 DNA: TGTGCCAGCAGTGAGATGGGGGCCTCTGGGGCCAACGTCCTGACTTTC. As protein: CASSEMGASGANVLTF.

This clone has just one count. The gene calls are TRBV27 and TRBJ2-7, with 7 bases fitting TRBD2. This CDR3 comprises 15 residues. Germline V gene sequence: CDR1 MNHEY, CDR2 SMNVEV (reference sequence). After removal of 3 bases from V and 2 bases from J, the junction contained 7 bases not matched to a gene. CDR3 protein: CASSFSGRAAYEQYF. CDR3 coding DNA: TGTGCCAGCAGTTTCAGTGGGAGGGCCGCCTACGAGCAGTACTTC.

V is TRBV5-1 and J is TRBJ2-5, with TRBD2 identical over 13 bases. Germline CDR1 and CDR2: SGHRS and YFSETQ. There are 17 residues in the CDR3. Trimming removed 1 base from V and 4 bases from J; junction bases left unmatched: 7. Written as DNA, the CDR3 is TGCGCCAGCAGCTTGACCAAGACTAGCGGGAGGTTAGAGACCCAGTACTTC. Encoded protein: CASSLTKTSGRLETQYF.

J is TRBJ2-5 and V is TRBV19; D is unclear. Germline CDR1 reads LNHDA; CDR2 reads SQIVND (reference sequence). The V end lost 3 bases, the J end lost 2 bases, and 10 bases lay between the germline ends. The CDR3 runs to 14 residues. The CDR3 bases are TGTGCCAGTAGTATGGGCTCCATGCAAGAGACCCAGTACTTC. Amino acid sequence: CASSMGSMQETQYF.

The chain couples TRBV9 to TRBJ1-2; D not resolved. Trimming left V 3 bases short and J 8 bases short, with 8 bases between. This CDR3 is 11 amino acids long. Germline lookup yields CDR1 SGDLS and CDR2 YYNGEE. This CDR3 reads CASSAPRGYTF. CDR3 DNA sequence: TGTGCCAGCAGCGCGCCGAGGGGCTACACCTTC.

The chain is built from TRBV27 and TRBJ2-7; D unclear. V was trimmed by 2 bases and J by 0 bases, leaving 11 bases between them. The CDR3 length is 15 residues. Germline-derived CDR1 and CDR2 are MNHEY and SMNVEV (reference sequence). DNA for the CDR3: TGTGCCAGCAGTTTAACCCCCCCCCGCTCCTACGAGCAGTACTTC. Amino acids: CASSLTPPRSYEQYF.

The chain employs TRBV5-6 and TRBJ1-1; possibly TRBD1 for D (5 bases). Germline values: CDR1 SGHDT, CDR2 YYEEEE. The ends were cut back, 4 bases at V and 4 bases at J, with 17 bases in the middle. This CDR3 comprises 15 residues. The CDR3 nucleotides are TGTGCCAGCAGCCAGGGCCCCGGCGGTATCACTGAAGCTTTCTTT. Residues: CASSQGPGGITEAFF.

CDR3 coding DNA: TGTGCCAGCAGTCTACTAGCGGCCGGGGAGACCCAGTACTTC. This encodes CASSLLAAGETQYF. This sequence joins TRBV6-6 and TRBJ2-5, with 8 bases identical to TRBD2. Germline V gives CDR1 MNHNY, CDR2 SVGAGI (reference sequence). The CDR3 loop spans 14 amino acids. Trimming removed 5 bases from V and 5 bases from J; junction bases left unmatched: 7.

The chain uses TRBV10-3 and TRBJ2-4; 9 positions agree with TRBD1. The CDR3 runs to 18 residues. Germline loops: CDR1 ENHRY, CDR2 SYGVKD. Trimming took 2 bases from V and 2 from J; bases not matched to a gene: 10. The CDR3 spells CAISEGGGGQGTKNIQYF. For the CDR3, the DNA is TGTGCCATCAGTGAGGGAGGTGGGGGACAGGGAACCAAAAACATTCAGTACTTC.

This clone is a singleton in its sample. V and J are TRBV30 and TRBJ2-7; D ambiguous. V was shortened by 3 bases and J by 1 base, with 19 bases between the two germline ends. CDR1 is GTSNPN, CDR2 SVGIG, per germline (reference sequence). The CDR3 spans 16 residues. The CDR3 here is CAWRSRGSLFSYEQYF. The CDR3 nucleotides are TGTGCCTGGAGGAGCAGAGGCAGTCTGTTTTCCTACGAGCAGTACTTC. Full variable domain (remainder filled in from reference TRBV30 and TRBJ2-7): SQTIHQWPATLVQPVGSPLSLECTVEGTSNPNLYWYRQAAGRGLQLLFYSVGIGQISSEVPQNLSASRPQDRQFILSSKKLLLSDSGFYLCAWRSRGSLFSYEQYFGPGTRLTVT.

The chain is built from TRBV29-1 and TRBJ2-2, with D uncertain. Per germline, CDR1 SQVTM and CDR2 ANQGSEA. Between the trimmed V and J ends, which lost 4 bases and 1 base, there was a span of 10 bases. CDR3 length: 14 residues. CDR3 nucleotide sequence: TGCAGCGTTGGCCTCGGCCAGAACACCGGGGAGCTGTTTTTT. It codes for CSVGLGQNTGELFF.

This chain joins TRBV10-3 and TRBJ2-7; 15 bases are a match to TRBD2. The CDR3 loop spans 16 amino acids. In germline, CDR1 is ENHRY, CDR2 SYGVKD. V lost 7 bases, J lost 1 base, and 5 bases stayed unmatched. The DNA of the CDR3 is TGTGCCATCACCCAAGGACTAGCGGGAGGGTCCTACGAGCAGTACTTC. Residues: CAITQGLAGGSYEQYF.

The chain employs TRBV5-1 and TRBJ2-1; no reliable D call. The CDR3 spans 13 residues. Germline CDR1 is SGHRS and CDR2 is YFSETQ. Deletions cut 2 bases from V and 8 bases from J, with 11 bases between. CDR3 in amino acids: CASSLIWRDEQFF. The CDR3 nucleotides read TGCGCCAGCAGCTTAATATGGCGAGATGAGCAGTTCTTC.

The genes are TRBV28 and TRBJ2-6; D is ambiguous. CDR3 length equals 14 residues. Per the germline V gene, CDR1 is MDHEN and CDR2 is SYDVKM. Trimming cost V 7 bases and J 3 bases, with 10 bases left between them. The CDR3 loop is CASIQRLGANVLTF. The CDR3 bases are TGTGCCAGCATTCAGAGACTTGGGGCCAACGTCCTGACTTTC.

The CDR3, as DNA: TGTGCCAGCAGCGATACTAACTCCTACGAGCAGTACTTC. Translated: CASSDTNSYEQYF. V usage is TRBV27 and J usage is TRBJ2-7; D remains unclear. Germline loops: CDR1 MNHEY, CDR2 SMNVEV (reference sequence). The V end was cut by 6 bases, the J end by 0 bases, with 9 bases between. CDR3 length: 13 residues.

The J gene is TRBJ2-3, the V gene TRBV29-1, with D possibly matching TRBD1 (6 bases). V lost 2 bases and J lost 12, with 15 bases in between. Per the germline V gene, CDR1 is SQVTM and CDR2 is ANQGSEA. This CDR3 is 12 amino acids long. CDR3 sequence reads: CSVEWGQAFQYF. The CDR3 DNA follows: TGCAGCGTTGAATGGGGACAAGCATTCCAGTATTTT.

V is TRBV6-6 and J is TRBJ2-5; D gene ambiguous. The CDR3 contains 14 residues. CDR1 is MNHNY and CDR2 is SVGAGI in the germline V gene (reference sequence). V was trimmed by 6 bases and J by 2 bases, leaving 13 bases between them. CDR3 loop: CASSPLGIQETQYF. Here the CDR3 DNA reads TGTGCCAGCAGCCCCCTGGGGATACAAGAGACCCAGTACTTC.

The CDR3 loop reads CASSSFRIGNTIYF. The DNA of the CDR3 is TGTGCCAGCAGCTCCTTTCGAATAGGAAACACCATATATTTT. The chain combines TRBV28 with TRBJ1-3; no reliable D call. The germline gives CDR1 MDHEN, CDR2 SYDVKM. CDR3 length: 14 amino acids. V was trimmed by 6 bases and J by 4 bases, leaving 13 bases between them.

This clone showed up just once. The chain couples TRBV5-1 to TRBJ2-3; D gene uncertain. Per germline, CDR1 SGHRS and CDR2 YFSETQ. Trimming took off 5 bases at V and 0 bases at J, with 16 bases between the two ends. This CDR3 region has 16 residues. The CDR3 spells CASRRDWGASTDTQYF. CDR3 nucleotides: TGCGCCAGCAGACGAGACTGGGGTGCTAGCACAGATACGCAGTATTTT.

This clone was recorded only once. The chain is built from TRBV4-1 and TRBJ2-5; D might be TRBD2 (6 bases). In germline, CDR1 is MGHRA, CDR2 YSYEKL. This CDR3 is 15 amino acids long. The V end was cut by 0 bases, the J end by 10 bases, with 18 bases between. The CDR3 DNA is TGCGCCAGCAGCCAAGACCCCGGGACTCTACCTATCCAGTACTTC. As protein: CASSQDPGTLPIQYF.

In its sample, this clone was seen once. J is TRBJ2-7 and V is TRBV5-4, with 7 bases fitting TRBD2. CDR3 length: 16 residues. J gave up 0 bases and V 4 bases, and 10 bases lay outside the gene matches. In germline, CDR1 is SGHNT, CDR2 YYREEE (reference sequence). The CDR3: CASSRLAGKSSYEQYF. The DNA for the CDR3 is TGTGCCAGCAGCCGATTAGCGGGTAAAAGCTCCTACGAGCAGTACTTC. Full variable domain (outside the CDR3, taken from reference TRBV5-4 and TRBJ2-7): ETGVTQSPTHLIKTRGQQVTLRCSSQSGHNTVSWYQQALGQGPQFIFQYYREEENGRGNFPPRFSGLQFPNYSSELNVNALELDDSALYLCASSRLAGKSSYEQYFGPGTRLTVT.